This T cell receptor beta chain was captured in a study of T cells in Graves' hyperthyroidism and ophthalmopathy. Ophthalmopathy cases scored 3 or more on the Clinical Activity Score and 4 or more on NOSPECS grade, with duration below 3 months. Using RNA transcripts as the source, TCR beta CDR3 regions were amplified. The TCR CDR3 first-round RT-PCR relied on the HTBI primer set. MiXCR was run by TCRdb on the multiplex PCR reads, yielding one entry per CDR3 protein. The sample consists of 550,000 to 600,000 distinct CDR3 sequences, approximately 15% of them appearing once. Germline V lookup: CDR1 MGHDK, CDR2 SYGVNS. This CDR3 has 16 amino acids. With regard to this clonotype: Compared with germline, one end of the junction differs, possibly owing to a read error.

The chain uses TRBV25-1 and TRBJ2-1; 7 bases map to TRBD2. The TCR sequence derives from a young woman with Graves' ophthalmopathy. Sequencing was done on a sample of blood. CDR3 coding DNA: TGTGCCGGCAGTGACCTAAGGGGACTACGAGAAAATGAGCAGTTCTTC. It encodes CAGSDLRGLRENEQFF.